This T cell receptor (beta chain) appears in the sequencing data of a study of blood T cells in healthy people across ages. Germline trimming cut 8 bases from V and 3 bases from J; bases unmatched to any gene: 12. Germline values: CDR1 DFQATT, CDR2 SNEGSKA (reference sequence). The CDR3 sequence is 14 residues long. The use of a sample-barcoded 5' primer and a J-beta primer mix characterized a second PCR of about 6 to 12 cycles. Each CDR3 protein is one row after TCRdb ran MiXCR on the 5' RACE reads. The profile shows hundreds of thousands of distinct CDR3 sequences, more than 25% of them singletons. In its sample, this clonotype was seen many times.

V gene TRBV20-1 combines with J gene TRBJ2-7; 8 nucleotides line up with TRBD1. This receptor was taken from a woman aged 80 or over in good health. Input material: blood. CDR3 residues: CSQARQGTIYEQYF. As DNA, the CDR3 is TGCAGTCAAGCGCGACAGGGGACGATCTACGAGCAGTACTTC.